This T cell receptor beta chain was sequenced for a study of tumor-infiltrating lymphocytes in primary liver carcinoma. Taking about 18-30 mg of unsorted bulk tissue, the authors co-extracted RNA and DNA. J lost 2 bases, V lost 8 bases, and 7 bases had no gene match. The CDR3 extends over 14 amino acids. Germline V gives CDR1 WNHNN, CDR2 SYGVQD (reference sequence). Reverse transcription of about 0.5 ug total RNA with a constant-region primer produced TCR beta cDNA. Three nested multiplex PCR rounds of slightly modified ARM-PCR generated TCR beta libraries. Running roughly 10 cycles apiece, the first two PCR rounds relied on TRBV1-TRBV30 forward primers together with a C-beta reverse primer. TCRdb re-analysed the multiplex PCR reads in MiXCR, keeping a single row per CDR3 protein. The data contain approximately 110,000 distinct CDR3 sequences, 60% to 75% of them singletons. In its sample, this clonotype was seen many times.

The origin of this receptor is a woman between 55 and 75 years old with primary liver carcinoma and hepatitis B virus infection. The rearrangement uses TRBV10-1 and TRBJ1-2; 8 positions match TRBD1. Sequencing was done on a sample of liver tumor tissue from sampling region 3. The subset is: tumor region T3, left-lateral pole. CDR3 bases: TGCGCCAGCCCTGAAGGGACAGGAAACTATGGCTACACCTTC. Translating gives CASPEGTGNYGYTF.